These 22 T cell receptor beta chains originate from one sample sequenced in a study of blood T cells in healthy people across ages. Through a sample-barcoded 5' primer and a J-beta primer mix, a second PCR was run for 7 to 11 cycles. One entry per CDR3 protein, called by TCRdb with MiXCR from the 5' RACE reads. Of 710,000 or so distinct CDR3 sequences in the sample, over 20% were seen once. The sample taken for sequencing was blood. These receptors were collected from a man between 70 and 80 years old in good health.

Concerning this clonotype itself: This could be a read error, since a much larger clone is one nucleotide away. The V gene is TRBV6-6, the J gene TRBJ1-1, with a weak D call TRBD1 (6 bases). Deletions cut 6 bases from V and 0 bases from J, with 11 bases between. The CDR3 spans 14 residues. The germline gives CDR1 MNHNY, CDR2 SVGAGI (reference sequence). The CDR3 nucleotides are TGTGCCAGCAGGAAACAGGGCATGAACACTGAAGCTTTCTTT. It is translated as CASRKQGMNTEAFF.

This clonotype was counted between two and nine times. The chain recombines TRBV20-1 with TRBJ2-1; D ambiguous. From germline, CDR1 is DFQATT and CDR2 SNEGSKA (reference sequence). The CDR3 covers 14 residues. V gave up 6 bases and J gave up 4 bases, with 16 bases separating them. The CDR3 protein is CSAQVRGLYNEQFF. CDR3 nucleotide sequence: TGCAGTGCCCAGGTTCGTGGGCTTTACAATGAGCAGTTCTTC.

The rearrangement joins TRBV5-1 to TRBJ1-3; TRBD1 is a possible D gene (5 bases). Looked up from germline, CDR1 is SGHRS and CDR2 is YFSETQ. The CDR3 runs 16 residues. Trimming left V 0 bases short and J 4 bases short, with 14 bases between. CDR3 in amino acids: CASSLGGGGKGNTIYF. CDR3 coding DNA: TGCGCCAGCAGCTTGGGGGGCGGCGGAAAGGGAAACACCATATATTTT.

This clonotype was detected a few times. The chain joins TRBV5-1 to TRBJ1-2; 9 bases fit TRBD1. The CDR3 loop spans 15 amino acids. In germline, CDR1 is SGHRS, CDR2 YFSETQ. V dropped 0 bases and J dropped 3; count of bases not matched to a gene: 3. CDR3 sequence reads: CASSLGDREDYGYTF. Written as DNA, the CDR3 is TGCGCCAGCAGCTTGGGGGACAGGGAAGACTATGGCTACACCTTC.

This chain uses TRBV6-1 with TRBJ2-5; perhaps TRBD2 as D (6 bases). CDR3 length equals 12 residues. V lost 8 bases to trimming and J lost 5 bases, with 12 bases between them. Germline V gene data show CDR1 as MNHNS and CDR2 as SASEGT. In DNA, the CDR3 is TGTGCCAGCTTGACGGCGGGGGAGACCCAGTACTTC. Protein: CASLTAGETQYF.

The sample holds a few counts of this clonotype. V and J are TRBV3-1 and TRBJ1-1; 7 bases line up with TRBD1. CDR1 and CDR2 (germline): LGHDT, YNNKEL (reference sequence). This CDR3 spans 13 amino acids. The junction had 7 bases not matched to a gene; V was cut back by 8 bases and J by 4 bases. CDR3 amino acids: CASCRSGGTEAFF. CDR3 bases: TGTGCCAGCTGTAGATCAGGGGGCACTGAAGCTTTCTTT.

The rearrangement uses TRBV28 and TRBJ2-7; 8 bases align to TRBD2. Trimming cost V 5 bases and J 2 bases; bases outside gene matches: 8. The germline V gene encodes CDR1 MDHEN and CDR2 SYDVKM. CDR3 length equals 15 residues. The DNA of the CDR3 is TGTGCCAGCAGTGCCGCGGGGGGTGGGACCTACGAGCAGTACTTC. Protein product: CASSAAGGGTYEQYF.

J is TRBJ2-3 and V is TRBV5-1; D is ambiguous. V was trimmed by 1 base and J by 6 bases, leaving 12 bases between them. CDR1 and CDR2 from the germline V gene are SGHRS and YFSETQ. The CDR3 has 14 residues. CDR3 in DNA: TGCGCCAGCAGCTTGTGGGTTGACGGGGATACGCAGTATTTT. Protein sequence: CASSLWVDGDTQYF.

This clonotype was observed a few times. The chain recombines TRBV5-1 with TRBJ2-5; D assignment may be TRBD1 or TRBD2 (6 bases each). From germline, CDR1 is SGHRS and CDR2 YFSETQ. Trimming left V 3 bases short and J 1 base short, with 16 bases between. This CDR3 has 16 residues. CDR3 nucleotide sequence: TGCGCCAGCAGCTGGGGGGCGTCTAGCGCCCAAGAGACCCAGTACTTC. This translates into CASSWGASSAQETQYF. Based on the CDR3 plus reference TRBV5-1 and TRBJ2-5, the full variable domain is KAGVTQTPRYLIKTRGQQVTLSCSPISGHRSVSWYQQTPGQGLQFLFEYFSETQRNKGNFPGRFSGRQFSNSRSEMNVSTLELGDSALYLCASSWGASSAQETQYFGPGTRLLVL.

In the case of this clonotype: Because the CDR3 is missing its conserved closing phenylalanine or tryptophan, this is likely a read error. The V and J genes are TRBV6-6 and TRBJ2-5; no definite D call. The CDR3 is 14 amino acids. The V gene's germline CDR1 is MNHNY and CDR2 SVGAGI (reference sequence). Trimming took 6 bases from V and 2 from J, leaving 13 bases between them. CDR3 sequence reads: CASSQPGQQETQYL. CDR3 coding DNA: TGTGCCAGCAGCCAACCTGGGCAGCAAGAGACCCAGTACTTG.

This clonotype was counted at least ten times. Written as DNA, the CDR3 is TGTGCCAGCAGCTTAGTTTCCGGCGGAGGAACCTACGAGCAGTACTTC. It specifies CASSLVSGGGTYEQYF. The V gene is TRBV7-9, the J gene TRBJ2-7; weak D call: TRBD2 (5 bases). Germline lookup yields CDR1 SEHNR and CDR2 FQNEAQ (reference sequence). With 1 base removed from V and 2 bases from J, the gap between germline ends came to 15 bases. The CDR3 contains 16 residues.

The rearrangement uses TRBV7-2 and TRBJ2-7, with D perhaps matching TRBD1 (6 bases). The CDR3 has 15 residues. V was clipped by 1 base and J by 2 bases, with 12 bases between them. Germline V gene lookup returns CDR1 SGHTA and CDR2 FQGNSA. CDR3 residues: CASSLETEGAYEQYV. CDR3 DNA: TGTGCCAGCAGCTTAGAGACAGAGGGGGCCTACGAGCAGTACGTC.

The rearrangement uses TRBV7-2 and TRBJ1-6; 8 bases match TRBD1. J gave up 7 bases and V 5 bases, and 7 bases lay outside the gene matches. CDR1 SGHTA and CDR2 FQGNSA come from the germline V gene. This CDR3 region has 15 residues. The chain's CDR3 is CASSTHGQGNSPLHF. The CDR3 region has the DNA TGTGCCAGCAGCACCCACGGACAGGGCAATTCACCCCTCCACTTT.

This clonotype showed up many times. The chain joins TRBV19 to TRBJ2-1, with D perhaps matching TRBD2 (5 bases). Germline CDR1 reads LNHDA; CDR2 reads SQIVND (reference sequence). This CDR3 is 14 amino acids long. The V gene lost 5 bases and the J gene lost 9 bases, with 17 bases spanning the gap. The CDR3 DNA follows: TGTGCCAGTAGTCTGGACTTCCGGGGAGCTGAGCAGTTCTTC. Translated, it gives CASSLDFRGAEQFF.

The table lists this clonotype with a few counts. The chain combines TRBV7-2 with TRBJ2-1; TRBD2 agrees at 9 bases. Trimming cost V 2 bases and J 6 bases; bases outside gene matches: 8. The CDR3 covers 16 residues. Germline CDR1 and CDR2: SGHTA and FQGNSA. The CDR3 protein is CASSLTIAGEGNEQFF. The CDR3 bases are TGTGCCAGCAGCTTAACAATAGCGGGAGAGGGCAATGAGCAGTTCTTC. Full variable domain (outside the CDR3, taken from reference TRBV7-2 and TRBJ2-1): GAGVSQSPSNKVTEKGKDVELRCDPISGHTALYWYRQSLGQGLEFLIYFQGNSAPDKSGLPSDRFSAERTGGSVSTLTIQRTQQEDSAVYLCASSLTIAGEGNEQFFGPGTRLTVL.

This clonotype was detected only once. V usage is TRBV11-2 and J usage is TRBJ2-1; D is unresolved. Trimming left V 5 bases short and J 5 bases short, with 7 bases between. The CDR3 extends over 12 amino acids. Looked up from germline, CDR1 is SGHAT and CDR2 is FQNNGV. CDR3 in DNA: TGTGCCAGCAGCCCCGTGGACAATGAGCAGTTCTTC. Amino acid sequence: CASSPVDNEQFF.

This clonotype appeared a few times. The gene calls are TRBV18 and TRBJ1-4; D is perhaps TRBD1 (6 bases). V dropped 3 bases and J dropped 10 bases, with 15 bases sitting between them. This CDR3 has 14 amino acids. Germline values: CDR1 KGHSH, CDR2 LQKENI. In DNA form, the CDR3 reads TGTGCCAGCTCACCTCCGACAGGTAGTGCAAAACTGTTTTTT. The encoded protein is CASSPPTGSAKLFF.

The rearrangement joins TRBV5-1 to TRBJ1-1; 8 bases are shared with TRBD1. V gave up 4 bases and J gave up 6 bases; unmatched junction bases: 8. The CDR3 has 14 amino acids. Per germline, CDR1 SGHRS and CDR2 YFSETQ. In DNA form, the CDR3 reads TGCGCCAGCAGCCTGACAGGGGCGCGGTCTGAAGCTTTCTTT. Protein: CASSLTGARSEAFF.

The J gene is TRBJ2-4, the V gene TRBV7-2; 14 bases are a match to TRBD2. The length of the CDR3 is 18 residues. Trimming removed 0 bases from V and 1 base from J; junction bases left unmatched: 2. Germline assignment: CDR1 SGHTA and CDR2 FQGNSA. The CDR3 protein is CASSLAGLAGAAKNIQYF. Written as DNA, the CDR3 is TGTGCCAGCAGCTTAGCGGGACTAGCGGGAGCGGCCAAAAACATTCAGTACTTC.

In its sample, this clonotype was seen a few times. J is TRBJ2-3 and V is TRBV7-9; D gene ambiguous. Germline CDR1 and CDR2: SEHNR and FQNEAQ (reference sequence). This CDR3 has 13 amino acids. Trimming took 8 bases from V and 1 from J, leaving 10 bases between them. CDR3 in DNA: TGTGCCAGCGTTCCATCGCGCACAGATACGCAGTATTTT. Protein product: CASVPSRTDTQYF.

The table lists this clonotype with many counts. CDR3 sequence reads: CAISSRGLTDTQYF. CDR3 in DNA: TGTGCCATCAGCTCCAGGGGATTGACAGATACGCAGTATTTT. The genes are TRBV10-3 and TRBJ2-3; possible D gene TRBD1, 6 bases. This CDR3 has 14 amino acids. The germline CDR1 and CDR2 sequences are ENHRY and SYGVKD. The V end was cut by 6 bases, the J end by 3 bases, with 13 bases between.

This clonotype was recorded a few times. This sequence joins TRBV5-1 and TRBJ2-2; the D gene is possibly TRBD2 (7 bases). V lost 5 bases, J lost 2 bases, and 16 bases lay in between. CDR3 length equals 16 residues. Germline V gene sequence: CDR1 SGHRS, CDR2 YFSETQ. This CDR3 reads CASRSLAGANTGELFF. DNA for the CDR3: TGCGCCAGCAGATCACTTGCGGGGGCTAACACCGGGGAGCTGTTTTTT.